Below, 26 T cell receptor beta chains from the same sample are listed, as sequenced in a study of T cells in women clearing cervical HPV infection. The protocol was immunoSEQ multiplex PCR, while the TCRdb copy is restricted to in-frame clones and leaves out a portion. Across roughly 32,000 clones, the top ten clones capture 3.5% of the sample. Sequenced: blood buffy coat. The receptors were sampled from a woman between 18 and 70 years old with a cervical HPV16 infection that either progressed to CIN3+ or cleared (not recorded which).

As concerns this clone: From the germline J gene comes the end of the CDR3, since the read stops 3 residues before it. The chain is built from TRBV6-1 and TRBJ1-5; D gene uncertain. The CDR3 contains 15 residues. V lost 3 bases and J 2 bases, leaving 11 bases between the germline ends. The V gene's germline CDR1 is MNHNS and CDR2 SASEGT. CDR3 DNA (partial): TGTGCCAGCAGTGATACGGGGATGGGCAATCAGCCC. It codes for CASSDTGMGNQP. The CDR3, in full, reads CASSDTGMGNQPQHF.

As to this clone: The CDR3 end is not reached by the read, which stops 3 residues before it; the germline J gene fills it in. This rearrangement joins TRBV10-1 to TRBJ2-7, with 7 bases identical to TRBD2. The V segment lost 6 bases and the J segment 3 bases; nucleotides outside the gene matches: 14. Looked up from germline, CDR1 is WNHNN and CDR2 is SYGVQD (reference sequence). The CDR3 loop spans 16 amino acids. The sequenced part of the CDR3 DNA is TGCGCCAGCAGATTAGAGATGAGCGGGACCCACTACGAG. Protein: CASRLEMSGTHYE. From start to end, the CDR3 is CASRLEMSGTHYEQYF.

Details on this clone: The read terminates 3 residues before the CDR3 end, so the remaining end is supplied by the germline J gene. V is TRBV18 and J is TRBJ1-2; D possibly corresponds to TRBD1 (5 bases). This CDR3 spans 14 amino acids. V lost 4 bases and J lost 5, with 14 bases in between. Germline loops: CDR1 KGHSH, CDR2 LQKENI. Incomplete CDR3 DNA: TGTGCCAGCTCACGCCCGACAGACCCTTATGGC. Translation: CASSRPTDPYG. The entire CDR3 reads CASSRPTDPYGYTF.

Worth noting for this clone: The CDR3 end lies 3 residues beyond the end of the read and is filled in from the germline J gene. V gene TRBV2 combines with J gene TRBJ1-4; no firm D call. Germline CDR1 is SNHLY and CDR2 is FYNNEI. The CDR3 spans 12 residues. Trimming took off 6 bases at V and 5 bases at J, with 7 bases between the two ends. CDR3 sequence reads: CASRSTNEKLFF. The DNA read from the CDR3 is TGTGCCAGCAGGTCTACCAATGAAAAA.

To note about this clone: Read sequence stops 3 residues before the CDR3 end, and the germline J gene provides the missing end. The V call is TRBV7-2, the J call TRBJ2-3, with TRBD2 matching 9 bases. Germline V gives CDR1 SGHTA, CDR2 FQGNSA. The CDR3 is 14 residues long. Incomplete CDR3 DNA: TGTGCCAGCAGCTCAGGGACTAGCTATGAGACG. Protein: CASSSGTSYET. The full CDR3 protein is CASSSGTSYETQYF.

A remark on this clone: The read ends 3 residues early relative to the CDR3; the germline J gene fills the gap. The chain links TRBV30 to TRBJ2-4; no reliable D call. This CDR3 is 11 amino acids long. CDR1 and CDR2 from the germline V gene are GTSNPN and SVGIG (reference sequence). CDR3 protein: CAWSVLYGQYF. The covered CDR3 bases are TGTGCCTGGAGTGTACTATATGGT.

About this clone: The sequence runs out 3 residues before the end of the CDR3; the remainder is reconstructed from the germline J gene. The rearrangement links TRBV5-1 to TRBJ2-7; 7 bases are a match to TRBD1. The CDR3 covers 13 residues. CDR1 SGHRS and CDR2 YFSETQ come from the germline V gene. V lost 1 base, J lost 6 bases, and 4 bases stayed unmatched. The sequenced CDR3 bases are TGCGCCAGCAGCTTGCCCGACAGGGCCGAG. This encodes CASSLPDRAE. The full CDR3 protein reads CASSLPDRAEQYF.

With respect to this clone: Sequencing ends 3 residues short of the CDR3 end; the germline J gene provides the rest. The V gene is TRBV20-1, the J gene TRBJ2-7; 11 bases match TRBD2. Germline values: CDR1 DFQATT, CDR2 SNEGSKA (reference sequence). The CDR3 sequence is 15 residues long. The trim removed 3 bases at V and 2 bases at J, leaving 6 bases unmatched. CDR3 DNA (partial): TGCAGTGCTAGGGTTACTAGCGGGGGAACCTACGAG. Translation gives CSARVTSGGTYE. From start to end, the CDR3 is CSARVTSGGTYEQYF.

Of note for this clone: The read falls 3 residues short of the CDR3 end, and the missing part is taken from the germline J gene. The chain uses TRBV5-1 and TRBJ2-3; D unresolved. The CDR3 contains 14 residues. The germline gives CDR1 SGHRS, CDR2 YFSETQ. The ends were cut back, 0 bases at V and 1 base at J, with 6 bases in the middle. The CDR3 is CASSLGGRTDTQYF. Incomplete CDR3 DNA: TGCGCCAGCAGCTTGGGCGGTCGCACAGATACG.

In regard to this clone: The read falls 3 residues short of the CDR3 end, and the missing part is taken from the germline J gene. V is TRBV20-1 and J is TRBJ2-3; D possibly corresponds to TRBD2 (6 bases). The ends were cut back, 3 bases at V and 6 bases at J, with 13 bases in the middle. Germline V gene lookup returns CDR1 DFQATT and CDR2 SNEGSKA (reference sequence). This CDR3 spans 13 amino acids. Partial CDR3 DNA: TGCAGTGCTAGCGCACAGCGGGTTGATACG. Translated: CSASAQRVDT. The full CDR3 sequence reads CSASAQRVDTQYF.

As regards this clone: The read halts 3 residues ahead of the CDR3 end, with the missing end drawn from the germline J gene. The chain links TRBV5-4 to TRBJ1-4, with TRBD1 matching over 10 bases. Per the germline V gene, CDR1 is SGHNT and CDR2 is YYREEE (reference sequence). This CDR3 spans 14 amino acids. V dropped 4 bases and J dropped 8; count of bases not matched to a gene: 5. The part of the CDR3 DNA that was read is TGTGCCAGCAGCCGGACAGGGGGGGACGAAAAA. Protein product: CASSRTGGDEK. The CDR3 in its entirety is CASSRTGGDEKLFF.

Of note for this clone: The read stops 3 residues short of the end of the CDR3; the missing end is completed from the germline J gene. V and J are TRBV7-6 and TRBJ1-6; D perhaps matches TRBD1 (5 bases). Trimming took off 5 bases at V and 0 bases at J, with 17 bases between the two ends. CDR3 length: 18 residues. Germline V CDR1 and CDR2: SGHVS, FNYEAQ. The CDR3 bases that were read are TGTGCCAGCAGCGCCAGGGCCTCGGGAAGCTCCTATAATTCACCC. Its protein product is CASSARASGSSYNSP. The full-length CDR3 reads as CASSARASGSSYNSPLHF.

CDR3 amino acids: CASSGIQKYNEQFF. The sequenced CDR3 bases are TGTGCCAGCAGCGGAATACAGAAATACAATGAG. V gene TRBV7-9 combines with J gene TRBJ2-1; D gene uncertain. The sequence runs out 3 residues before the end of the CDR3; the remainder is reconstructed from the germline J gene. Germline V CDR1 and CDR2: SEHNR, FQNEAQ (reference sequence). Trimming took 5 bases from V and 4 from J, leaving 12 bases between them. The CDR3 sequence is 14 residues long. The whole variable domain, filled in from reference TRBV7-9 and TRBJ2-1, reads DTGVSQNPRHKITKRGQNVTFRCDPISEHNRLYWYRQTLGQGPEFLTYFQNEAQLEKSRLLSDRFSAERPKGSFSTLEIQRTEQGDSAMYLCASSGIQKYNEQFFGPGTRLTVL.

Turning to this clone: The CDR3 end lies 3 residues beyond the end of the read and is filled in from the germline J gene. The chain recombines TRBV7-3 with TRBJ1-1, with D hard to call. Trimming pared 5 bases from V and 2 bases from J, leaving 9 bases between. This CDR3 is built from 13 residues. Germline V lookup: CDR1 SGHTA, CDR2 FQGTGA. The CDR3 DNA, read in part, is TGTGCCAGCAGCATGCGAAGTAACACTGAA. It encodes CASSMRSNTE. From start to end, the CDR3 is CASSMRSNTEAFF.

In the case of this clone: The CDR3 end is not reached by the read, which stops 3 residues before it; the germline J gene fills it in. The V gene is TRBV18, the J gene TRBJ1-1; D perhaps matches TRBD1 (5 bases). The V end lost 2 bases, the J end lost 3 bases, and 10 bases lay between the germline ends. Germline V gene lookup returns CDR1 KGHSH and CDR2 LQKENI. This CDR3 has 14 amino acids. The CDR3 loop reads CASSPRGMDTEAFF. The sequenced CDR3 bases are TGTGCCAGCTCACCAAGGGGTATGGACACTGAA.

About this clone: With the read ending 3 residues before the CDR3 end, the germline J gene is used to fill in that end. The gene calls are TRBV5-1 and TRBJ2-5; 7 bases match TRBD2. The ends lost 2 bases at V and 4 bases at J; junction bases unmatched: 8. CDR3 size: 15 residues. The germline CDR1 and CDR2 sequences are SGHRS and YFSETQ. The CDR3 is CASSFTSDKLETQYF. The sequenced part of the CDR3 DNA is TGCGCCAGCAGCTTCACTAGCGATAAGTTAGAGACC.

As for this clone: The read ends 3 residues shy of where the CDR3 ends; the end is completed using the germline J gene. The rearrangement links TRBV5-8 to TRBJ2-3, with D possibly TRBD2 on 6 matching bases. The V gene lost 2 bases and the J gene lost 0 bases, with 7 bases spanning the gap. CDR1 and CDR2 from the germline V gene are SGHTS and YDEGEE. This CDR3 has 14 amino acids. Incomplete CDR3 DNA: TGTGCCAGCAGCTTCGGGACTAGCACAGATACG. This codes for CASSFGTSTDT. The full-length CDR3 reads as CASSFGTSTDTQYF.

The sequenced CDR3 bases are TGTGCCAGTAGTATAGGCGGGCAAGTGCGAAGTGAAAAG. Its protein product is CASSIGGQVRSEK. The whole CDR3 protein reads CASSIGGQVRSEKLFF. The chain employs TRBV19 and TRBJ2-2; possible D gene TRBD2, 5 bases. The read ends 3 residues before the CDR3 terminus; that terminus is restored from the germline J gene. The CDR3 has 16 residues. Germline CDR1 is LNHDA and CDR2 is SQIVND (reference sequence).

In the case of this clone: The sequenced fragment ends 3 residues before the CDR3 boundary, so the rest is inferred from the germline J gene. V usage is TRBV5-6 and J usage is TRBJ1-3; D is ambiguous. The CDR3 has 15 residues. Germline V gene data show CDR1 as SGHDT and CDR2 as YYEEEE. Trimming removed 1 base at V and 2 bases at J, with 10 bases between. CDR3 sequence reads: CASSLLRHAGNTIYF. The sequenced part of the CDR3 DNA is TGTGCCAGCAGCTTGCTGAGGCACGCTGGAAACACC. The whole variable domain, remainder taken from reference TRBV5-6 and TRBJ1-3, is DAGVTQSPTHLIKTRGQQVTLRCSPKSGHDTVSWYQQALGQGPQFIFQYYEEEERQRGNFPDRFSGHQFPNYSSELNVNALLLGDSALYLCASSLLRHAGNTIYFGEGSWLTVV.

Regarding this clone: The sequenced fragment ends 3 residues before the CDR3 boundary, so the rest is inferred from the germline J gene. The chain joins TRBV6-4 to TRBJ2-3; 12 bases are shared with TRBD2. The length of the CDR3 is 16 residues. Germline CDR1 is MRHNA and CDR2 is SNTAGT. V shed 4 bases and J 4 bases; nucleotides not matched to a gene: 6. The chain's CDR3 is CASSVATSGSADTQYF. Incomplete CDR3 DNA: TGTGCCAGCAGTGTCGCGACTAGCGGGAGCGCAGATACG.

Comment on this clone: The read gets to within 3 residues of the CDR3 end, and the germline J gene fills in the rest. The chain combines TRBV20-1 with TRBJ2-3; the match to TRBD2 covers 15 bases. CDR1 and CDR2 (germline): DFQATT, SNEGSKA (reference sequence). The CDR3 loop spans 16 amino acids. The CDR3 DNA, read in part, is TGCAGTGCTAGAGGGACTAGCGGGAGGGTAGGGGAGACG. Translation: CSARGTSGRVGET. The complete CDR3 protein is CSARGTSGRVGETQYF.

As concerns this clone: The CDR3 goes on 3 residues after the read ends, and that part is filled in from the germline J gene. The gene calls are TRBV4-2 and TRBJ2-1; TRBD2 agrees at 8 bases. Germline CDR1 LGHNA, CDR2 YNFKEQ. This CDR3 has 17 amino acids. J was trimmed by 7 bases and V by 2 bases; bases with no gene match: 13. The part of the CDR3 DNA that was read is TGTGCCAGCAGCCAACCCGGGATGGCGGGAGGCCTGAATGAG. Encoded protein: CASSQPGMAGGLNE. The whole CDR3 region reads CASSQPGMAGGLNEQFF.

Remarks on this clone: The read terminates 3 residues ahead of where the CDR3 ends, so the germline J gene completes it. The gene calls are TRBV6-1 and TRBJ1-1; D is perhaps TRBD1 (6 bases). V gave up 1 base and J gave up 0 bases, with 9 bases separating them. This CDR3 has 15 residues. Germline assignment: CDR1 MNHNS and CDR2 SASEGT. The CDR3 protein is CASSEDRALNTEAFF. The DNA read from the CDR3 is TGTGCCAGCAGTGAAGACAGGGCATTGAACACTGAA.

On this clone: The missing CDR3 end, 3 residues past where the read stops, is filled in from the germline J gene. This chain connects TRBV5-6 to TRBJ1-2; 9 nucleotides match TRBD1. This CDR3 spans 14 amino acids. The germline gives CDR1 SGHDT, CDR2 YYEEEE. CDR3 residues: CASSWGTGTYEYTF. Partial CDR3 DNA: TGTGCCAGCAGCTGGGGGACAGGGACCTACGAG.

CDR3: CASSLAGGYTDTQYF. The CDR3 bases that were read are TGTGCCAGCAGTTTAGCCGGGGGATACACAGATACG. The chain is built from TRBV5-4 and TRBJ2-3, with a tentative D call TRBD2 (6 bases). The CDR3 end falls 3 residues outside the read, so it is completed with the germline J gene. V gave up 5 bases and J gave up 2 bases, with 15 bases separating them. Per germline, CDR1 SGHNT and CDR2 YYREEE (reference sequence). There are 15 residues in the CDR3.

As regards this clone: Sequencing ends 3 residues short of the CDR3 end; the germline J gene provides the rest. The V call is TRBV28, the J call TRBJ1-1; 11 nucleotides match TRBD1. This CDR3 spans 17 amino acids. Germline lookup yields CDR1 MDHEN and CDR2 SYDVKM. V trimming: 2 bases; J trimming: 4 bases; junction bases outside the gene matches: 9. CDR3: CASSLAIGTGGITEAFF. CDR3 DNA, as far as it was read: TGTGCCAGCAGTTTAGCAATTGGGACAGGGGGGATCACTGAA.